This entry features one T cell receptor beta chain sequence. This clonotype was observed a few times. The specificity of this receptor is unknown. It has no much larger one-base neighbor in the sample; base qualities were not kept. The sample's time point label, decoded: persistent/refractory GD, antithyroid drugs over 5 years with positive TRAb. For both TCR sequencing and RNA sequencing, RNA was extracted from PBMCs using TRIzol. The diagnosis of Graves' disease was made according to American Thyroid Association guidelines. The patients came from an endocrinology department in Xi'an, China. Each patient gave around 9 milliliters of peripheral blood, collected in an EDTA anticoagulant tube. Ficoll Paque Plus density gradient separation was used to isolate PBMCs, and no additional T cell sorting was done. An Agilent 2100 Bioanalyzer and agarose gel were used to check RNA quality, while a NanoDrop 2000 measured RNA concentration.

This record comes from a study of regulatory T cells in long-lasting Graves disease (dated by TCRdb to the early 2020s). Broadly, across the study: Persistent Graves' disease meant more than 5 years of antithyroid drug treatment with TSH receptor autoantibodies that stayed positive. This study used TCR sequencing and RNA sequencing of peripheral blood to compare persistent Graves' disease patients against newly diagnosed Graves' disease patients. The study was conducted in China and was registered as a clinical trial. A total of roughly 35 samples underwent TCR sequencing, from roughly 13 patients with persistent Graves' disease and around 20 patients with newly diagnosed Graves' disease. Antithyroid drugs had been taken for about 10.3 years on average by persistent Graves' disease patients in the clinical cohort.

The germline ends are 11 bases apart after V is trimmed by 3 bases and J by 3 bases. The CDR3 spans 14 residues, from the cysteine through the phenylalanine. The kept DNA is CDR3 alone, 42 bases in frame from the first base. Receptor amplification or capture employed multiplex PCR. The sequencing machine was an Illumina HiSeq 4000. iRepertoire HTBI primers and Arm-PCR amplification of CDR3 regions were used to construct TCR beta libraries. Before sequencing, the PCR products underwent gel purification. As for the original processing: Gene usage analysis of CDR3 amino acid clonotypes used the 62 TRBV and 14 to 15 TRBJ segments found across samples. Filtered high-quality paired reads were merged into contigs using COPE and FqMerger. BLAST was used to align contigs to the IMGT TRBV, TRBD and TRBJ reference genes, and CDR3 was defined following IMGT. Highly expanded clones were defined as clonotypes with a frequency above 0.1%. Shannon entropy was used to measure repertoire diversity, and the Gini coefficient was used to measure V-J evenness. Public clonotypes were defined as clonotypes shared by more than one individual. TCRdb took the public reads, trimmed them with fastp at Q25, ran MiXCR for clone calling and kept in-frame beta chains. Each CDR3 protein appears once, grouped with its most common genes and DNA. The authors' filters were not applied to this entry. This sample lists 700,000 or so distinct CDR3 sequences; about 32% were detected once. Jointly, the top ten make up under 50% of the sample.

Here is what the overall study found, with its caveats: Sequencing and analysis were restricted to the TCR beta chain. More public clonotypes were shared among persistent patients (2,741) than among newly diagnosed patients (roughly 1,000). Lower TCR Shannon entropy and fewer highly expanded clones were observed in persistent Graves' disease patients than in newly diagnosed patients, which suggested clonal expansion. As a limitation, the authors acknowledged that the small sample size may reduce accuracy. Only peripheral blood was studied, because thyroid tissue, the primary lesion, was inaccessible. TRBV28, TRBJ1-2 and TRBJ2-5 were preferentially used in persistent disease, while TRBV20-1 and TRBJ2-1 were favored in newly diagnosed disease.

Sequencing used peripheral blood mononuclear cells (PBMCs), obtained when the disease was refractory, from a patient treated with antithyroid drugs. The source of this sequence is a female donor with Graves disease. The sequence is built from TRBV12-3 or TRBV12-4 and TRBJ1-2, with an unclear D gene assignment. The DNA is as follows: TGTGCCAGCAGTTTTCTATCGAGGGACTATGGCTACACCTTC. The translation is CASSFLSRDYGYTF.